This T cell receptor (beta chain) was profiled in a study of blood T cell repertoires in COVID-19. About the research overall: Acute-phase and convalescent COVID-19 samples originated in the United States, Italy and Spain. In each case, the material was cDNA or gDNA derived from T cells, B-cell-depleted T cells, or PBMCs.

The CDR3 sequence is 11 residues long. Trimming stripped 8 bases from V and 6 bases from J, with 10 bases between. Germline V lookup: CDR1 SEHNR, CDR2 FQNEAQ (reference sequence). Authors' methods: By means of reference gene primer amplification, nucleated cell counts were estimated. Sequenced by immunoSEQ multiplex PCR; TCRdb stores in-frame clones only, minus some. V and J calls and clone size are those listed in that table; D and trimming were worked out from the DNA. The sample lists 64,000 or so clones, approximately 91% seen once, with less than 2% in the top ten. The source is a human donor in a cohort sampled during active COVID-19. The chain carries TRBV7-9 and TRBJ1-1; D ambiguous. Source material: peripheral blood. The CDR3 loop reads CASWNGPEAFF. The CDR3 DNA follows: TGTGCCAGCTGGAATGGGCCTGAAGCTTTCTTT.